This T cell receptor beta chain was retrieved from a study of blood T cell repertoires in COVID-19. Sequencing used immunoSEQ multiplex PCR; TCRdb keeps in-frame clones, though not all of them. The data show some 300,000 clones, under 90% seen once. Participant age was roughly 18 to 100 years, and participants resided in approximately 24 US areas. The V segment lost 2 bases and the J segment 4 bases; nucleotides outside the gene matches: 4. This CDR3 region has 15 residues. Germline V gives CDR1 MDHEN, CDR2 SYDVKM. The V call is TRBV28, the J call TRBJ1-4; 7 nucleotides line up with TRBD1. Material for sequencing was PBMCs or T cells enriched from blood (not recorded which). The source of this sequence is a woman between 25 and 40 years old who had recovered from COVID-19. The CDR3 protein is CASSLGGQNNEKLFF. In DNA form, the CDR3 reads TGTGCCAGCAGTTTAGGGGGACAGAATAATGAAAAACTGTTTTTT.